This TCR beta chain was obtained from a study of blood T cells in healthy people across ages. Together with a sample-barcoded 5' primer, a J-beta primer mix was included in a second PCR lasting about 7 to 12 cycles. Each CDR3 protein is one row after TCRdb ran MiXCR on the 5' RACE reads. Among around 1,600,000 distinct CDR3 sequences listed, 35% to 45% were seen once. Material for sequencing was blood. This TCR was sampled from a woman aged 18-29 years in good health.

The CDR3 sequence: CASTKGDRESGYTF. The CDR3, as DNA: TGTGCCAGCACTAAGGGGGACAGGGAGAGTGGCTACACCTTC. This chain links TRBV4-2 with TRBJ1-2, with TRBD1 matching over 9 bases. Per germline, CDR1 LGHNA and CDR2 YNFKEQ. With V trimmed by 7 bases and J by 7 bases, 10 bases remained unmatched. CDR3 length: 14 residues.